The 25 T cell receptor beta chains reported below all come from one sample, sequenced in a study of blood T cell repertoires in COVID-19. Only in-frame clones appear in the TCRdb table, and some are missing; sequencing was by immunoSEQ multiplex PCR. The repertoire holds about 270,000 clones, with 65% to 90% as singletons. The sequenced material came from peripheral blood. These receptors were collected from an older woman with active or convalescent COVID-19.

This clone appeared a few times. J is TRBJ2-1 and V is TRBV7-2; the match to TRBD2 covers 7 bases. Germline trimming cut 5 bases from V and 0 bases from J; bases unmatched to any gene: 7. This CDR3 has 16 residues. In germline, CDR1 is SGHTA, CDR2 FQGNSA. CDR3 sequence (DNA): TGTGCCAGCAGCCCACATGGCGGGGGCTCCTACAATGAGCAGTTCTTC. It encodes CASSPHGGGSYNEQFF. Full variable domain (rest looked up from reference TRBV7-2 and TRBJ2-1): GAGVSQSPSNKVTEKGKDVELRCDPISGHTALYWYRQSLGQGLEFLIYFQGNSAPDKSGLPSDRFSAERTGGSVSTLTIQRTQQEDSAVYLCASSPHGGGSYNEQFFGPGTRLTVL.

Here the CDR3 reads CASSLPTRWSYEQYF. As DNA, the CDR3 is TGTGCCAGCAGTTTACCCACTAGATGGAGCTACGAGCAGTACTTC. V gene TRBV27 combines with J gene TRBJ2-7; a possible D gene is TRBD2 (5 bases). CDR3 length: 15 residues. In germline, CDR1 is MNHEY, CDR2 SMNVEV (reference sequence). The ends were cut back, 2 bases at V and 3 bases at J, with 14 bases in the middle.

The V call is TRBV7-8, the J call TRBJ1-2; D may be TRBD1 (5 bases). This CDR3 has 16 amino acids. CDR1 is SGHVS and CDR2 is FQNEAQ in the germline V gene. V lost 3 bases to trimming and J lost 4 bases, with 18 bases between them. This CDR3 is CASSFQGLPRGYGYTF. As DNA, the CDR3 is TGTGCCAGCAGCTTTCAGGGACTTCCAAGGGGCTATGGCTACACCTTC.

The rearrangement uses TRBV7-3 and TRBJ1-3, with D perhaps matching TRBD1 (5 bases). This CDR3 has 13 residues. Germline V gene lookup returns CDR1 SGHTA and CDR2 FQGTGA. Trimming removed 8 bases from V and 3 bases from J, with 11 bases in between. The CDR3 protein is CASQLQGGNTIYF. The CDR3, as DNA: TGTGCCAGCCAATTGCAGGGTGGAAACACCATATATTTT. The full variable domain, rest sourced from reference TRBV7-3 and TRBJ1-3, is GAGVSQTPSNKVTEKGKYVELRCDPISGHTALYWYRQSLGQGPEFLIYFQGTGAADDSGLPNDRFFAVRPEGSVSTLKIQRTERGDSAVYLCASQLQGGNTIYFGEGSWLTVV.

The chain carries TRBV7-8 and TRBJ1-2, with TRBD1 matching over 7 bases. Germline loops: CDR1 SGHVS, CDR2 FQNEAQ. The CDR3 runs 14 residues. V shed 5 bases and J 6 bases; nucleotides not matched to a gene: 9. Here the CDR3 reads CASSIQGTYHGYTF. CDR3 coding DNA: TGTGCCAGCAGCATACAGGGGACCTATCATGGCTACACCTTC.

The count of this clone is one. Other DNA sequences of this sample code for an identical CDR3. The chain employs TRBV10-3 and TRBJ1-1, with D unclear. Trimming took 0 bases from V and 3 from J, leaving 8 bases between them. There are 14 residues in the CDR3. Per the germline V gene, CDR1 is ENHRY and CDR2 is SYGVKD. CDR3 DNA sequence: TGTGCCATCAGTGAGTCAGGCGGGGACACTGAAGCTTTCTTT. Translating gives CAISESGGDTEAFF.

This clone has only a few counts. V is TRBV5-1 and J is TRBJ1-1; the match to TRBD1 covers 7 bases. V shed 4 bases and J 0 bases; nucleotides not matched to a gene: 9. This CDR3 is 16 amino acids long. CDR1 SGHRS and CDR2 YFSETQ come from the germline V gene. The CDR3 region is CASSLGTVSMNTEAFF. The CDR3, as DNA: TGCGCCAGCAGCCTCGGGACAGTTTCCATGAACACTGAAGCTTTCTTT. The full variable domain, in which reference TRBV5-1 and TRBJ1-1 provide the parts outside the CDR3, is KAGVTQTPRYLIKTRGQQVTLSCSPISGHRSVSWYQQTPGQGLQFLFEYFSETQRNKGNFPGRFSGRQFSNSRSEMNVSTLELGDSALYLCASSLGTVSMNTEAFFGQGTRLTVV.

The chain couples TRBV18 to TRBJ2-1, with 8 nucleotides matching TRBD1. With V trimmed by 3 bases and J by 3 bases, 1 base remained unmatched. Germline-derived CDR1 and CDR2 are KGHSH and LQKENI. The CDR3 sequence is 14 residues long. The CDR3 nucleotides are TGTGCCAGCTCACCGGGACAGGACTACAATGAGCAGTTCTTC. This gives the protein CASSPGQDYNEQFF.

The chain combines TRBV7-3 with TRBJ1-2; TRBD1 matches 8 bases. Germline values: CDR1 SGHTA, CDR2 FQGTGA. Trimming took 0 bases from V and 6 from J; bases not matched to a gene: 6. This CDR3 is built from 15 residues. The CDR3 protein is CASSLTTGEWDGYTF. The CDR3 coding sequence is TGTGCCAGCAGCTTAACGACAGGGGAATGGGATGGCTACACCTTC.

This chain joins TRBV28 and TRBJ1-6; 7 bases match TRBD1. The V segment lost 6 bases and the J segment 0 bases; nucleotides outside the gene matches: 8. The V gene's germline CDR1 is MDHEN and CDR2 SYDVKM. The CDR3 length is 17 residues. Written as DNA, the CDR3 is TGTGCCAGCAGAGACAGGGCCCATAGCTCCTATAATTCACCCCTCCACTTT. Translating gives CASRDRAHSSYNSPLHF.

This rearrangement joins TRBV12-5 to TRBJ2-1; the match to TRBD2 covers 7 bases. The J segment lost 0 bases and the V segment lost 3 bases, leaving 14 bases of the junction unmatched. The CDR3 is 19 residues long. CDR1 LGHNT and CDR2 FRNRAP come from the germline V gene. The CDR3: CASGFLPGREDTSYNEQFF. The CDR3 coding sequence is TGTGCTAGTGGTTTTTTACCCGGCCGGGAGGACACCTCCTACAATGAGCAGTTCTTC.

The chain joins TRBV6-5 to TRBJ1-6, with TRBD1 matching 9 bases. V lost 0 bases to trimming and J lost 10 bases; unmatched junction nucleotides: 4. CDR1 MNHEY and CDR2 SVGAGI come from the germline V gene. CDR3 length equals 15 residues. The DNA of the CDR3 is TGTGCCAGCAGTTACTCGAAGGACAGGGGCTCACCCCTCCACTTT. Translation gives CASSYSKDRGSPLHF.

The chain is built from TRBV7-2 and TRBJ2-1, with 7 bases matching TRBD2. Germline V CDR1 and CDR2: SGHTA, FQGNSA. There are 15 residues in the CDR3. Trimming took 5 bases from V and 4 from J; bases not matched to a gene: 8. The CDR3 is CASSPSWGGYNEQFF. The CDR3 DNA follows: TGTGCCAGCAGCCCTAGCTGGGGGGGTTACAATGAGCAGTTCTTC.

This clone was counted many times. This chain uses TRBV4-2 with TRBJ2-7; 9 bases map to TRBD2. The CDR3 is made up of 15 amino acids. Germline V gene sequence: CDR1 LGHNA, CDR2 YNFKEQ. J gave up 7 bases and V 0 bases, and 7 bases lay outside the gene matches. CDR3 DNA sequence: TGTGCCAGCAGCCAAGAGGCTAGCGGGGTCTGGGAGCAGTACTTC. It codes for CASSQEASGVWEQYF.

The chain is built from TRBV12-3 or TRBV12-4 and TRBJ2-6, with D perhaps matching TRBD2 (5 bases). The CDR3 sequence is 13 residues long. V was shortened by 7 bases and J by 12 bases, with 16 bases between the two germline ends. The CDR3 DNA follows: TGTGCCAGCACCGTGGACGGGATGAGCGTCCTGACTTTC. It is translated as CASTVDGMSVLTF.

This sequence joins TRBV4-1 and TRBJ1-2; D is ambiguous. V lost 3 bases and J 0 bases, leaving 17 bases between the germline ends. The CDR3 has 17 amino acids. Germline V lookup: CDR1 MGHRA, CDR2 YSYEKL. DNA of the CDR3: TGCGCCAGCAGCCACTCCATTCCGAGAAAAACTAACTATGGCTACACCTTC. Translation gives CASSHSIPRKTNYGYTF.

The chain combines TRBV5-1 with TRBJ2-5, with 8 bases lining up with TRBD1. With 4 bases clipped from V and 2 bases from J, the junction kept 7 bases outside the gene matches. The germline V gene encodes CDR1 SGHRS and CDR2 YFSETQ. This CDR3 is built from 15 residues. The CDR3 loop reads CASSGTRTGQETQYF. The CDR3 nucleotides are TGCGCCAGCAGCGGGACCCGGACAGGGCAAGAGACCCAGTACTTC.

The rearrangement links TRBV4-1 to TRBJ1-1, with D tentatively TRBD1 (5 bases). The CDR3 has 14 residues. Looked up from germline, CDR1 is MGHRA and CDR2 is YSYEKL. The ends were cut back, 2 bases at V and 4 bases at J, with 11 bases in the middle. CDR3 region: CASSQQGGATEAFF. The CDR3 region has the DNA TGCGCCAGCAGCCAACAAGGCGGGGCCACTGAAGCTTTCTTT.

This clone was detected only a few times. The chain uses TRBV10-3 and TRBJ1-1; 10 nucleotides line up with TRBD1. CDR1 is ENHRY, CDR2 SYGVKD, per germline. V lost 10 bases to trimming and J lost 4 bases; unmatched junction nucleotides: 12. CDR3 length: 15 residues. The CDR3, as DNA: TGTGCCACCGCCGGGGACAGGGGACGGGTCACTGAAGCTTTCTTT. This translates into CATAGDRGRVTEAFF.

The rearrangement joins TRBV11-2 to TRBJ1-2; no clear D. V lost 4 bases and J lost 4, with 16 bases in between. Germline values: CDR1 SGHAT, CDR2 FQNNGV. The CDR3 consists of 15 residues. The CDR3 nucleotides read TGTGCCAGCAGCTCTCTAGCAGGATGGGGCTATGGCTACACCTTC. It encodes CASSSLAGWGYGYTF.

The V gene is TRBV30, the J gene TRBJ1-4; 9 positions agree with TRBD1. CDR1 GTSNPN and CDR2 SVGIG come from the germline V gene (reference sequence). Germline trimming cut 8 bases from V and 7 bases from J; bases unmatched to any gene: 8. This CDR3 comprises 13 residues. CDR3 residues: CANPGQGGEKLFF. In nucleotides, the CDR3 is TGTGCCAACCCGGGACAGGGCGGTGAAAAACTGTTTTTT.

The chain uses TRBV11-2 and TRBJ2-1; D unresolved. This CDR3 comprises 16 residues. Germline V gene data show CDR1 as SGHAT and CDR2 as FQNNGV. With 0 bases removed from V and 5 bases from J, the gap between germline ends came to 14 bases. CDR3 in DNA: TGTGCCAGCAGCTTAGATGCTGGAGACGGCAACAATGAGCAGTTCTTC. This encodes CASSLDAGDGNNEQFF.

This clone was counted only a few times. The V and J genes are TRBV4-3 and TRBJ1-1; D not resolved. This CDR3 spans 15 amino acids. CDR1 and CDR2 (germline): LGHNA, YSLEER. Trimming removed 0 bases from V and 5 bases from J, with 13 bases in between. CDR3 sequence (DNA): TGCGCCAGCAGCCAAGATTTATTACAAACGACTGAAGCTTTCTTT. Translated: CASSQDLLQTTEAFF.

The V gene is TRBV7-8, the J gene TRBJ2-5, with 7 bases fitting TRBD2. This CDR3 has 16 residues. V shed 3 bases and J 3 bases; nucleotides not matched to a gene: 10. The germline V gene encodes CDR1 SGHVS and CDR2 FQNEAQ. DNA of the CDR3: TGTGCCAGCAGCTTCCTTATGCCGGCGGGGGAAGAGACCCAGTACTTC. The encoded protein is CASSFLMPAGEETQYF.

This clone was picked up a small number of times. The rearrangement joins TRBV15 to TRBJ2-1; D perhaps matches TRBD2 (6 bases). Looked up from germline, CDR1 is LNHNV and CDR2 is YYDKDF (reference sequence). The length of the CDR3 is 14 residues. V lost 2 bases to trimming and J lost 14 bases, with 19 bases between them. The chain's CDR3 is CATSRRGLEAPEFF. The CDR3 DNA is TGTGCCACCAGCAGACGGGGGTTAGAGGCACCCGAGTTCTTC.